The sequence of this T cell receptor beta chain was determined in a study of CD8+CD57+ T cells in acquired aplastic anemia. Investigators profiled TCR beta VDJ and CDR3 from genomic DNA template. TCRdb reprocessed the reads with MiXCR, giving one entry per CDR3 protein. The top ten hold 4% of the sample, which has roughly 420,000 distinct CDR3 sequences, 55% to 70% seen once. Germline loops: CDR1 SGDLS, CDR2 YYNGEE. The V and J ends lost 5 bases and 12 bases respectively, with 21 bases between them. The CDR3 has 14 residues. The sequence came from a human donor in good health, serving as a control. The gene calls are TRBV9 and TRBJ2-1, with a weak D call TRBD2 (6 bases). The sequencing sample was made of sorted CD4+, CD8+, or CD8+CD57+ T cells (not recorded which) from PBMCs. In nucleotides, the CDR3 is TGTGCCAGCAGTGTGGGAGGTCGCTACACTGGGCAGTTCTTC. Its translation: CASSVGGRYTGQFF.